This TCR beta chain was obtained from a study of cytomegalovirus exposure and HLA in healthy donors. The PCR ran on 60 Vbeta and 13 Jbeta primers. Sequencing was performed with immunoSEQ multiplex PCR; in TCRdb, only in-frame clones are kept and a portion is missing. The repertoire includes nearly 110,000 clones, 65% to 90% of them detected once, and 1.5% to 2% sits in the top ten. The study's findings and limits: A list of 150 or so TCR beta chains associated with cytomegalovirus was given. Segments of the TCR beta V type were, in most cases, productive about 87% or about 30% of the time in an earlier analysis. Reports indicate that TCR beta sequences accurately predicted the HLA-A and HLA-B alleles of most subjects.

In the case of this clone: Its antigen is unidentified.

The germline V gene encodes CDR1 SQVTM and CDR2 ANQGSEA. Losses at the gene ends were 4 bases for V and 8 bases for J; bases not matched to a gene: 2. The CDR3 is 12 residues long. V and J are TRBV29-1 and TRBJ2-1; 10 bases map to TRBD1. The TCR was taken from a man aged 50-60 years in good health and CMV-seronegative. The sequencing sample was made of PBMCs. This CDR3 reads CSVGGQGYEQFF. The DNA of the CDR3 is TGCAGCGTTGGGGGACAGGGGTATGAGCAGTTCTTC.